This T cell receptor (beta chain) originates from a study of cytomegalovirus exposure and HLA in healthy donors. Across the whole study: Sequencing of roughly 180 million T cells in an earlier analysis found approximately 120 million unique TCR beta sequences.

A word on this clone: Its target is not known.

Deletions cut 4 bases from V and 1 base from J, with 11 bases between. This CDR3 region has 14 residues. 60 Vbeta and 13 Jbeta primers were used in PCR. Produced via immunoSEQ multiplex PCR; TCRdb's table is partial and in-frame only. The data contain 140,000 or so clones, over 65% of them singletons. General study points: For most TCR beta V segments, an earlier analysis put the productive rate at about 87% or about 30% of the time.

Sequenced sample: PBMCs. The chain combines TRBV5-3 with TRBJ1-1; D gene uncertain. TRBV5-3 is noted as an ORF with a role that remains uncertain. This TCR derives from a woman aged 25-40 years in good health and CMV-seronegative. The CDR3 nucleotides read TGTGCCAGAAGCCAACCGGGAGGGAACACTGAAGCTTTCTTT. It encodes CARSQPGGNTEAFF.